These 8 T cell receptor beta chains were sequenced from one sample in a study of control samples from healthy donors and cancer patients. The assay was immunoSEQ multiplex PCR, and TCRdb's table has in-frame clones only and misses some. The table lists over 60,000 clones, around 90% of them singletons, with 1.9% in the top ten. The sample taken for sequencing was PBMCs. These receptors came from a woman aged 60-75 years with head and neck cancer.

On this clone itself: Other DNA sequences within the sample encode an identical CDR3. This sequence joins TRBV19 and TRBJ2-1, with D perhaps matching TRBD2 (6 bases). Trimming shortened V by 1 base and J by 0 bases, and 13 bases separated the two germline ends. CDR1 LNHDA and CDR2 SQIVND come from the germline V gene (reference sequence). The CDR3 runs 17 residues. CDR3 amino acids: CASSIVSGSSSYNEQFF. CDR3 nucleotides: TGTGCCAGTAGTATAGTCTCCGGGAGTAGCTCCTACAATGAGCAGTTCTTC.

This clone came up a few times. V is TRBV5-4 and J is TRBJ1-6, with 8 bases identical to TRBD1. Trimming cost V 3 bases and J 6 bases; bases outside gene matches: 11. The length of the CDR3 is 17 residues. Per the germline V gene, CDR1 is SGHNT and CDR2 is YYREEE (reference sequence). The CDR3 DNA is TGTGCCAGCAGCTCGGGACGGACAGGGCCCATTAATTCACCCCTCCACTTT. Translation gives CASSSGRTGPINSPLHF.

This chain connects TRBV5-1 to TRBJ2-2; weak D call: TRBD2 (5 bases). V was cut by 3 bases and J by 2 bases, with 14 bases left in between. The CDR3 is 16 residues long. Germline values: CDR1 SGHRS, CDR2 YFSETQ. In DNA form, the CDR3 reads TGCGCCAGCAGCTACTTGGGGAGTACTAACACCGGGGAGCTGTTTTTT. As protein: CASSYLGSTNTGELFF.

This sequence joins TRBV3-1 (or the pseudogene TRBV3-2) and TRBJ2-1; D tentatively reads TRBD1 or TRBD2 (6 bases each). This CDR3 spans 18 amino acids. With 3 bases removed from V and 7 bases from J, the gap between germline ends came to 25 bases. Germline V gene data show CDR1 as LGHDT and CDR2 as YNNKEL (reference sequence). The CDR3 protein is CASSHQLIGGTRGNEQFF. CDR3 bases: TGTGCCAGCAGCCACCAATTAATAGGCGGGACGAGGGGGAATGAGCAGTTCTTC.

V and J are TRBV21-1 and TRBJ2-1. TRBV21-1 is listed as a pseudogene. This CDR3 has 16 residues. Here the CDR3 reads CASSKGCGLSGNEQFF. The CDR3 DNA sequence: TGTGCCAGCAGCAAAGGGTGTGGCCTGAGTGGGAATGAGCAGTTCTTC.

The DNA for the CDR3 is TGTGCCAGCAGTTCCCTAGCGGAGAAAGCCAAAAACATTCAGTACTTC. Protein product: CASSSLAEKAKNIQYF. The chain has TRBV28 and TRBJ2-4, with TRBD2 matching 7 bases. Germline V gene data show CDR1 as MDHEN and CDR2 as SYDVKM. The CDR3 spans 16 residues. The V segment lost 4 bases and the J segment 0 bases; nucleotides outside the gene matches: 6.

The chain employs TRBV12-3 or TRBV12-4 and TRBJ1-5, with 7 nucleotides matching TRBD1. This CDR3 has 13 amino acids. V lost 6 bases and J lost 3; bases outside the gene matches: 2. CDR3 amino acids: CASRQGYNQPQHF. The CDR3 DNA reads as TGTGCCAGCAGACAGGGGTACAATCAGCCCCAGCATTTT.

The J gene is TRBJ2-7, the V gene TRBV5-4; 14 positions match TRBD2. This CDR3 comprises 17 residues. The V gene end was trimmed by 4 bases and the J gene end by 2 bases; junction bases not matched to a gene: 8. Germline V CDR1 and CDR2: SGHNT, YYREEE (reference sequence). The CDR3, as DNA: TGTGCCAGCAGCAGACCCTCGGGACTAGCGGGGGCCTACGAGCAGTACTTC. Translation gives CASSRPSGLAGAYEQYF.